The 14 T cell receptor beta chains given below trace back to one sample, sequenced in a study of CD8+ T cells in alopecia areata. Investigators isolated RNA and reverse transcribed it into cDNA to act as the sequencing template. TCRdb keeps only in-frame clones here, not all; method: immunoSEQ multiplex PCR. Here the sample spans some 190,000 clones, 45% to 65% being singletons. Treatment reported: oral pan-JAK inhibitor, 5-10 mg twice daily. The sample consisted of CD4+ T cells sorted from blood, taken at week 4, from a patient treated with tofacitinib. The source is a human donor with alopecia areata.

The CDR3 bases are TGTGCCATCAGTGAGCCGGCGGCACGGGAGCAGTTCTTC. It codes for CAISEPAAREQFF. V gene TRBV10-3 combines with J gene TRBJ2-1, with D uncertain. V was trimmed by 2 bases and J by 10 bases, leaving 12 bases between them. The CDR3 loop spans 13 amino acids. Germline V gene lookup returns CDR1 ENHRY and CDR2 SYGVKD.

Points on this clone: One end of the junction does not line up with germline, which may come from a read error. The V gene is TRBV6-6, the J gene TRBJ1-5; D uncertain. CDR1 and CDR2 from the germline V gene are MNHNY and SVGAGI (reference sequence). CDR3 length: 14 amino acids. In DNA, the CDR3 is TGTGCCATCAGTGAGTCCGCGGCGAATCAGCCCCAGCATTTT. This sequence encodes CAISESAANQPQHF.

This clone came up once. CDR3 region: CASSLVAGSPGNTIYF. The CDR3 DNA is TGTGCCAGCAGCTTAGTGGCAGGGAGCCCTGGAAACACCATATATTTT. The gene calls are TRBV7-2 and TRBJ1-3, with a tentative D call TRBD1 (5 bases). Germline lookup yields CDR1 SGHTA and CDR2 FQGNSA. The V and J ends lost 1 base and 2 bases respectively, with 12 bases between them. CDR3 size: 16 residues.

This chain connects TRBV15 to TRBJ2-7; D gene ambiguous. The CDR3 contains 15 residues. CDR1 LNHNV and CDR2 YYDKDF come from the germline V gene (reference sequence). The V and J ends lost 3 bases and 0 bases respectively, with 12 bases between them. This chain's CDR3 is CATSRDQDASYEQYF. The CDR3 nucleotides read TGTGCCACCAGCAGGGACCAAGACGCCTCCTACGAGCAGTACTTC.

CDR3: CASSLGGAGELFF. CDR3 nucleotides: TGTGCCAGCAGCTTAGGAGGGGCCGGGGAGCTGTTTTTT. This sequence joins TRBV7-9 and TRBJ2-2; D possibly matches TRBD1 or TRBD2 (5 bases each). V dropped 1 base and J dropped 6 bases, with 6 bases sitting between them. Per germline, CDR1 SEHNR and CDR2 FQNEAQ (reference sequence). This CDR3 is built from 13 residues.

The chain employs TRBV30 and TRBJ1-5; the D gene is possibly TRBD1 (5 bases). Trimming pared 5 bases from V and 4 bases from J, leaving 12 bases between. Germline V gene sequence: CDR1 GTSNPN, CDR2 SVGIG (reference sequence). The CDR3 covers 13 residues. The CDR3 nucleotides are TGTGCCTGGGCCCCAAGGGGTAATCAGCCCCAGCATTTT. It codes for CAWAPRGNQPQHF.

The chain couples TRBV30 to TRBJ1-5; D possibly corresponds to TRBD1 (6 bases). The CDR3 is 13 amino acids. Trimming stripped 3 bases from V and 4 bases from J, with 10 bases between. The germline V gene encodes CDR1 GTSNPN and CDR2 SVGIG (reference sequence). DNA of the CDR3: TGTGCCTGGAGCAGGGGCGTAAATCAGCCCCAGCATTTT. The encoded protein is CAWSRGVNQPQHF.

Details on this clone: Mismatch with germline at one junction end may stem from a read error. The chain links TRBV30 to TRBJ1-4; no clear D. The CDR3 is 11 residues long. CDR1 and CDR2 from the germline V gene are GTSNPN and SVGIG (reference sequence). For the CDR3, the DNA is TGTGCCTGCACGAAGGGTGAAAAACTGTTGTTT. Its translation is CACTKGEKLLF.

The chain is built from TRBV25-1 and TRBJ2-3, with a weak D call TRBD1 (6 bases). Germline CDR1 and CDR2: MGHDK and SYGVNS. This CDR3 contains 12 residues. Between the trimmed V and J ends, which lost 6 bases and 3 bases, there was a span of 7 bases. CDR3 residues: CASRGQTDTQYF. CDR3 DNA sequence: TGTGCCAGCAGAGGACAGACAGATACGCAGTATTTT.

The V gene is TRBV27, the J gene TRBJ2-7; 12 bases fit TRBD2. CDR1 and CDR2 from the germline V gene are MNHEY and SMNVEV (reference sequence). This CDR3 region has 15 residues. The junction had 7 bases not matched to a gene; V was cut back by 5 bases and J by 5 bases. The CDR3 DNA reads as TGTGCCAGCAGTCCCCTAGCGGGAGGGGCCCACGAGCAGTACTTC. Its protein product is CASSPLAGGAHEQYF.

The chain uses TRBV15 and TRBJ2-6, with D uncertain. The V end was cut by 4 bases, the J end by 0 bases, with 4 bases between. Germline V lookup: CDR1 LNHNV, CDR2 YYDKDF (reference sequence). The CDR3 is 14 residues long. In DNA, the CDR3 is TGTGCCACCAGCATAGGCTCTGGGGCCAACGTCCTGACTTTC. It codes for CATSIGSGANVLTF.

The CDR3 sequence: CSVQDREGTEAFF. Here the CDR3 DNA reads TGCAGCGTTCAGGACAGGGAGGGCACTGAAGCTTTCTTT. J is TRBJ1-1 and V is TRBV29-1, with TRBD1 identical over 8 bases. In germline, CDR1 is SQVTM, CDR2 ANQGSEA. The CDR3 consists of 13 residues. Unmatched junction bases numbered 6, after V lost 5 bases and J lost 4 bases.

This rearrangement joins TRBV29-1 to TRBJ1-1; D is unresolved. CDR3 length: 11 residues. The V gene lost 6 bases and the J gene lost 4 bases, with 9 bases spanning the gap. In germline, CDR1 is SQVTM, CDR2 ANQGSEA. The CDR3 reads CSVVRSTEAFF. CDR3 coding DNA: TGCAGCGTAGTGCGGAGCACTGAAGCTTTCTTT.

This clone occurred a few times. The J gene is TRBJ2-5, the V gene TRBV2; D is ambiguous. Germline V gene data show CDR1 as SNHLY and CDR2 as FYNNEI. CDR3 length: 13 residues. Trimming shortened V by 0 bases and J by 6 bases, and 8 bases separated the two germline ends. The CDR3 nucleotides are TGTGCCAGCAGTGAAGCGCAAGGGCAGACCCAGTACTTC. This gives the protein CASSEAQGQTQYF.